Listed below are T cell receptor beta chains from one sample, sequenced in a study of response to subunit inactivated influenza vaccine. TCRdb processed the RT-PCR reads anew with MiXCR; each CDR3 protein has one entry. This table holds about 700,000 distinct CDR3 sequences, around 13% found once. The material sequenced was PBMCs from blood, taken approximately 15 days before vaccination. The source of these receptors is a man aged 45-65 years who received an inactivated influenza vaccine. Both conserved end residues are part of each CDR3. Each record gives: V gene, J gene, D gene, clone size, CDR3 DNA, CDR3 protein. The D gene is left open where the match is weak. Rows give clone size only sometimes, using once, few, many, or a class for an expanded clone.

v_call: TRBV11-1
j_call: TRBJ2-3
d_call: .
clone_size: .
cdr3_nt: TGTGCCAGCAGCCGAGAGTGGGGGGCCGGCACAGATACGCAGTATTTT
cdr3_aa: CASSREWGAGTDTQYF

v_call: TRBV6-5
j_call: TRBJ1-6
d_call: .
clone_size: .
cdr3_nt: TGTGCCAGCAGTTACTCCACCCGAGAAAATTCACCCCTCCACTTT
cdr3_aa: CASSYSTRENSPLHF

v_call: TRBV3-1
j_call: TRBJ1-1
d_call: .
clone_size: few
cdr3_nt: TGTGCCAGCAGCCAAGGGGTAGGACCACACACTGAAGCTTTCTTT
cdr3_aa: CASSQGVGPHTEAFF

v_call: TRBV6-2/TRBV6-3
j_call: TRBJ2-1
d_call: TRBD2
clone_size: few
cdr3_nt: TGTGCCAGCAGTTACTCGAGCTCTAGCGGGGTATACAATGAGCAGTTCTTC
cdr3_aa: CASSYSSSSGVYNEQFF

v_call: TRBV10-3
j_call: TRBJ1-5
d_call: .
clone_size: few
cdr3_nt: TGTGCCATCAGTGAGTCGGTGGGGGTCCAGCCCCAGCATTTT
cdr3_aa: CAISESVGVQPQHF

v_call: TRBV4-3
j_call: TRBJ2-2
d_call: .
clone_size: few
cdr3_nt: TGCGCCAGCAGCCAAGTTGGGTCGAACACCGGGGAGCTGTTTTTT
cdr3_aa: CASSQVGSNTGELFF

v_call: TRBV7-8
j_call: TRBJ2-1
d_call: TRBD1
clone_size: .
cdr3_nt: TGTGCCAGCAGCTTACTCCCGGGACAGGGGGCTTACAATGAGCAGTTCTTC
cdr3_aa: CASSLLPGQGAYNEQFF

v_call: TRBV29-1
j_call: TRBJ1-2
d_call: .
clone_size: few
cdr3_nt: TGCAGCGTTGAAGTTCCCGGACGGCGCTATGGCTACACCTTC
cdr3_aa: CSVEVPGRRYGYTF

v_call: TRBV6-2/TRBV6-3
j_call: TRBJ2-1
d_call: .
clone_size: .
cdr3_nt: TGTGCCAGCACCAAAGTAGTGGCCAATGAGCAGTTCTTC
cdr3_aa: CASTKVVANEQFF

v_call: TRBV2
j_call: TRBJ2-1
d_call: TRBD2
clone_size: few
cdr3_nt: TGTGCCAGCAGTGAGGGACTAGCAGGCCCAGCTGAGCAGTTCTTC
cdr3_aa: CASSEGLAGPAEQFF

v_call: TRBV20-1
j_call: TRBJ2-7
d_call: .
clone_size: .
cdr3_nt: TGCAGTGCTAGAGGTCGGAATCCCTACGAGCAGTACTTC
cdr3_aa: CSARGRNPYEQYF

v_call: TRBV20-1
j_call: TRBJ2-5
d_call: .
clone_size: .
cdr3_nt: TGCAGTGCTAGTACAGGACAAATGGAGACCCAGTACTTC
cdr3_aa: CSASTGQMETQYF

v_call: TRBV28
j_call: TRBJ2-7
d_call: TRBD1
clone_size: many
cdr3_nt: TGTGCCAGCAGTTCCCCCGGGACAGCCTCCTACGAGCAGTACTTC
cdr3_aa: CASSSPGTASYEQYF

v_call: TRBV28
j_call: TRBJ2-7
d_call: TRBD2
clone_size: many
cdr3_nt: TGTGCCAGCAGGAAAGCGGGGACTAGCTCCTACGAGCAGTACTTC
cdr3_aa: CASRKAGTSSYEQYF

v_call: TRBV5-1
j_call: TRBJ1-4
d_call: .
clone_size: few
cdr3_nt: TGCGCCAGCAGCTTGGGGGGTAGGGGCGAAAAACTGTTTTTT
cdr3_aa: CASSLGGRGEKLFF

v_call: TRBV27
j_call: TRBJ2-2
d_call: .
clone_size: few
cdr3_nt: TGTGCCAGCAGTTTAAACAGGTTGTACACCGGGGAGCTGTTTTTT
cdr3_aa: CASSLNRLYTGELFF

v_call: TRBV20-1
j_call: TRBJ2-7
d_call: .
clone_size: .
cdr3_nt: TGCAGTGCTTCCGAGACAGGTCGGGGCGAGCAGTACTTC
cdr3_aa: CSASETGRGEQYF

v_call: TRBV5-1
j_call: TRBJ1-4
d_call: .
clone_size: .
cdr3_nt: TGCGCCAGCAGCCCCGATAATGAAAAACTGTTTTTT
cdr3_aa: CASSPDNEKLFF

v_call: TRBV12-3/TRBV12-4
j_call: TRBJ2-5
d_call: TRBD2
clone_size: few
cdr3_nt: TGTGCCAGCAGTTTCGGGGGGGCCAGTGAGACCCAGTACTTC
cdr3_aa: CASSFGGASETQYF

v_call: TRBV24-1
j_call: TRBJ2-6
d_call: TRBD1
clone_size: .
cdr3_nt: TGTGCCACCAGTGATCCGGACAGGGTCTCTGGGGCCAACGTCCTGACTTTC
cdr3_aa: CATSDPDRVSGANVLTF

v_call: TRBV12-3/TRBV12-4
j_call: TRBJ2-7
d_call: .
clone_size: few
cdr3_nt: TGTGCCAGCAGCCCCTTCCGGGTTAGCGAGCAGTACTTC
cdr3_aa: CASSPFRVSEQYF

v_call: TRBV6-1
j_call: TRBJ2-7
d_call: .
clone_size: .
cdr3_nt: TGTGCCAGCAGCCAACAGACGATGGCGGAGCAGTACTTC
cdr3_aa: CASSQQTMAEQYF

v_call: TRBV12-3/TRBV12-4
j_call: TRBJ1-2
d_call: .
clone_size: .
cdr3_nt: TGTGCCAGCGCTTCGGTGACCTATGGCTACACCTTC
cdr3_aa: CASASVTYGYTF

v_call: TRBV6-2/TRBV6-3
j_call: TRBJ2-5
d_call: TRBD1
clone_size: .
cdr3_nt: TGTGCCAGCAGTTACTCGAAACAGGGGAGGACCCAGTACTTC
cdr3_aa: CASSYSKQGRTQYF

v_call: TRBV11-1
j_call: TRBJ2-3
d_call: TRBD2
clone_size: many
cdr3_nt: TGTGCCAGCAGCTTAGAGCGAGCGGGGAGCACAGATACGCAGTATTTT
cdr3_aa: CASSLERAGSTDTQYF

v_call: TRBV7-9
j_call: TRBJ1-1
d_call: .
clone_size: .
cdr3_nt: TGTGCCAGCAGCAAAAGTATGGGCACTGAAGCTTTCTTT
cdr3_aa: CASSKSMGTEAFF

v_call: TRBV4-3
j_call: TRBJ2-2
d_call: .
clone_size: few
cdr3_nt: TGCGCCAGCAGCCAAGATCGCAGTCGCAGATTCACCGGGGAGCTGTTTTTT
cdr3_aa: CASSQDRSRRFTGELFF

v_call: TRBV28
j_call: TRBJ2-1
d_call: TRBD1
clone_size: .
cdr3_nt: TGTGCCAGCAGGCCAGGGGGTGGTGAGCAGTTCTTC
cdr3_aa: CASRPGGGEQFF

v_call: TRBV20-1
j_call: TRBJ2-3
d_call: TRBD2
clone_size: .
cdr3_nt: TGCAGTGCTAGCGGGAGGGCAGATACGCAGTATTTT
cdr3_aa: CSASGRADTQYF

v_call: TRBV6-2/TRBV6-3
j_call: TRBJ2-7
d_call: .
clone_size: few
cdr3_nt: TGTGCCAGCAGCCGAATCTACGAGCAGTACTTC
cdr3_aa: CASSRIYEQYF

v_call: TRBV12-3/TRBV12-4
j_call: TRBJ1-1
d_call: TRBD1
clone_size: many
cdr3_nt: TGTGCCAGCAGTAGGACAGGGGGCTCGAACACTGAAGCTTTCTTT
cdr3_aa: CASSRTGGSNTEAFF

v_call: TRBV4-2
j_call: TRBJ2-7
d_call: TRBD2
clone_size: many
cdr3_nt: TGTGCCAGCAGCCGCGAGCGGGGGTTATACGAGCAGTACTTC
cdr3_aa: CASSRERGLYEQYF

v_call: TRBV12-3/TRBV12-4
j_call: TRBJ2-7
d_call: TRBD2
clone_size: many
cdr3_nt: TGTGCCAGCAGAGCTAGCGGGAGGATCTACGAGCAGTACTTC
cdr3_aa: CASRASGRIYEQYF

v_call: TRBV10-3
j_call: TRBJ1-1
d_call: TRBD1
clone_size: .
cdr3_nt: TGTGCCATCAGTGGAACGGGACAGGAAGCTTTCTTT
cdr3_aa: CAISGTGQEAFF

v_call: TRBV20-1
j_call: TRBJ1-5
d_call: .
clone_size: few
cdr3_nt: TGCAGTGCTAGGACTGCAGCGGGTAAGGGTCAGCCCCAGCATTTT
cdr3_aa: CSARTAAGKGQPQHF

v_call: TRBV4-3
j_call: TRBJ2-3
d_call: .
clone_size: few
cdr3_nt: TGCGCCAGCAGCCAACACACCGGACGGGGGTACAATACGCAGTATTTT
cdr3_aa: CASSQHTGRGYNTQYF

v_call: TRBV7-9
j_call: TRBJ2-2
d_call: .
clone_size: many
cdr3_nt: TGTGCCAGCATGGCGGACACCGGGGAGCTGTTTTTT
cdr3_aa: CASMADTGELFF

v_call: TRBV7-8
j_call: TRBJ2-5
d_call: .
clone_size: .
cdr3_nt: TGTGCAAATACAGCCGTTGGAGGGGGCGAGACCCAGTACTTC
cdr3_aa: CANTAVGGGETQYF

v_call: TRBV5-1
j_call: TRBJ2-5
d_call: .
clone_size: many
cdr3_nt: TGCGCCAGCAGCAAGGGACTTGTGGAGACCCAGTACTTC
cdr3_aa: CASSKGLVETQYF

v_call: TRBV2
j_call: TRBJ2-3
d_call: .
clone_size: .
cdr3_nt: TGTGCCAGCAAGGAGCTAGCGCGGGCAGATACGCAGTATTTT
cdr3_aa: CASKELARADTQYF

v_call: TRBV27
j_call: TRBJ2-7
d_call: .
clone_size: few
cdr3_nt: TGTGCCAGCAGTTTAAGGCGAGCTAGCCCCTACGAGCAGTACTTC
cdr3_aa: CASSLRRASPYEQYF

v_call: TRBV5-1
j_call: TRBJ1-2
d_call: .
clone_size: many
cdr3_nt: TGCGCCAGCAGTGATTTTTTATTAGGTGGCTACACCTTC
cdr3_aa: CASSDFLLGGYTF

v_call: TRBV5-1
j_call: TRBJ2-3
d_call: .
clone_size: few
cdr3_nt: TGCGCCAGCAGCTTGTCCGGGGATAGGGATACGCAGTATTTT
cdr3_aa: CASSLSGDRDTQYF

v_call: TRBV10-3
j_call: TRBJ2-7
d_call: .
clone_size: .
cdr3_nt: TGTGCCAGCGGGACGGCTAGCTCCTACGAGCAGTACTTC
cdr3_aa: CASGTASSYEQYF

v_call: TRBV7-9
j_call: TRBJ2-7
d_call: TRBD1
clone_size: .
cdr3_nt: TGTGCCAGCAGCCTTAAAACAGGGGGCTACGAGCAGTACTTC
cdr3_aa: CASSLKTGGYEQYF